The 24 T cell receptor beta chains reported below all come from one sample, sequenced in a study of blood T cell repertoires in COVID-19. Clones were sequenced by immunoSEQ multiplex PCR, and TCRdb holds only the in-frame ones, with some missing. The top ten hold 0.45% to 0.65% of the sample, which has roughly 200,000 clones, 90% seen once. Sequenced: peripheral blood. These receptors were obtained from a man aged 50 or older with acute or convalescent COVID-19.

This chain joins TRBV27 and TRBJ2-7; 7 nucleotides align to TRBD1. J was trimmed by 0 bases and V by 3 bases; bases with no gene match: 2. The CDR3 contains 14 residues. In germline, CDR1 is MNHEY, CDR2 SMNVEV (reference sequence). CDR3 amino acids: CASSLGQTSYEQYF. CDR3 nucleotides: TGTGCCAGCAGTTTGGGACAGACCTCCTACGAGCAGTACTTC.

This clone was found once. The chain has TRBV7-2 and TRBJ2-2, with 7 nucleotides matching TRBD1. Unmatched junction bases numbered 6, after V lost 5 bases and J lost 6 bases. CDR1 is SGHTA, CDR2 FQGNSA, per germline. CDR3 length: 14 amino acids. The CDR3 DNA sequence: TGTGCCAGCAGCCAGCGACAGGGTTCCGGGGAGCTGTTTTTT. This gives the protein CASSQRQGSGELFF.

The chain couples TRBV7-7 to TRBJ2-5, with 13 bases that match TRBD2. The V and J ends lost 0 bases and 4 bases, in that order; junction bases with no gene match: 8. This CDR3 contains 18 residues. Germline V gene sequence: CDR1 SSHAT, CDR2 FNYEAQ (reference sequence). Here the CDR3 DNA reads TGTGCCAGCAGCTTAGCCGGACTAGCGGGAGAGGGCGGAGAGACCCAGTACTTC. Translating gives CASSLAGLAGEGGETQYF.

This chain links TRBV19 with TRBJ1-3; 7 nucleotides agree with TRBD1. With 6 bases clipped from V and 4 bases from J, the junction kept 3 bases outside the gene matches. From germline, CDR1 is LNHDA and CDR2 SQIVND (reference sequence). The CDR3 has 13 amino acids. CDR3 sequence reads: CASSTGDGNTIYF. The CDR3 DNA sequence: TGTGCCAGTAGCACAGGGGACGGAAACACCATATATTTT.

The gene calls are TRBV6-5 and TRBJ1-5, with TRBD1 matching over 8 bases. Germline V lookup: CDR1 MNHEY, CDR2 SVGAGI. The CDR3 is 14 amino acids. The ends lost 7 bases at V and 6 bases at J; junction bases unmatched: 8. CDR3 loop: CASTRDRNGQPQHF. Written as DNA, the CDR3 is TGTGCCAGCACCCGGGACAGGAATGGTCAGCCCCAGCATTTT.

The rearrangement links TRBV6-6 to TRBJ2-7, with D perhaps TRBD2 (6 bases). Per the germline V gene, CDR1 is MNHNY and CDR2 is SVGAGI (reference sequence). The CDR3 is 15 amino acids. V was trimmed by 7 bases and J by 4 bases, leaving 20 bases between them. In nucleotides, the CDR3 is TGTGCCAGCACCCACTCTTCCGGGAGAAGGTACGAGCAGTACTTC. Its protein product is CASTHSSGRRYEQYF.

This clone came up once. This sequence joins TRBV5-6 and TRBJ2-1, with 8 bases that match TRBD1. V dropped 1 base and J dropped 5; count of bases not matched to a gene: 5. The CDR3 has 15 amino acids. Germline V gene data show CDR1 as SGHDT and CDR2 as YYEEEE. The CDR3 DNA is TGTGCCAGCAGCTTGTGGGGACAGGCTGACAATGAGCAGTTCTTC. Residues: CASSLWGQADNEQFF.

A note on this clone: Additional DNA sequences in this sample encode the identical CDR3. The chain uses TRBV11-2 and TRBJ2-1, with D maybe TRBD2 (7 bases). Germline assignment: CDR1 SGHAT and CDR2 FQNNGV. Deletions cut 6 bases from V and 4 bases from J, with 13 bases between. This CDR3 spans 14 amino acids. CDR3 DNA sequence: TGTGCCAGCAGTGCAAAGGGGGGGTACAATGAGCAGTTCTTC. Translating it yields CASSAKGGYNEQFF.

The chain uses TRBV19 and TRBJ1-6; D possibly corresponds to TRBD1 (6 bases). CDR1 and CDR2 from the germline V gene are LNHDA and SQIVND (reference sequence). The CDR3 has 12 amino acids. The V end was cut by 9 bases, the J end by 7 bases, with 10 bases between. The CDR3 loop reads CASGTRNSPLHF. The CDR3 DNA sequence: TGTGCCAGCGGGACACGGAATTCACCCCTCCACTTT.

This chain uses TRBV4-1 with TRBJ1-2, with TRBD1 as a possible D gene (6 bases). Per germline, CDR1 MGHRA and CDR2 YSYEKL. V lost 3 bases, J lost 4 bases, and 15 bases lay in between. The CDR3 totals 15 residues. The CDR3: CASSQDRQELYGYTF. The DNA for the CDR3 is TGCGCCAGCAGCCAGGATAGACAGGAACTCTATGGCTACACCTTC.

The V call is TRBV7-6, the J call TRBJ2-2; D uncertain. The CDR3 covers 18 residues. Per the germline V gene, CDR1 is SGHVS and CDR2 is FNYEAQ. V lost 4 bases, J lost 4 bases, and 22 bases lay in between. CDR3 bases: TGTGCCAGCAGCTCCACCGCCCCCCTGGGTTCGGGCACCGGGGAGCTGTTTTTT. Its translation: CASSSTAPLGSGTGELFF.

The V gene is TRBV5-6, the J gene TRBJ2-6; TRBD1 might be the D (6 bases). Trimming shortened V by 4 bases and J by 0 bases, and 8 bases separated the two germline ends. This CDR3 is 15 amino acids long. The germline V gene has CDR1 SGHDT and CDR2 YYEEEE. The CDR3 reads CASSHRDSGANVLTF. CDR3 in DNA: TGTGCCAGCAGCCACAGGGACTCTGGGGCCAACGTCCTGACTTTC. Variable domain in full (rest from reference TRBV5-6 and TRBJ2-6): DAGVTQSPTHLIKTRGQQVTLRCSPKSGHDTVSWYQQALGQGPQFIFQYYEEEERQRGNFPDRFSGHQFPNYSSELNVNALLLGDSALYLCASSHRDSGANVLTFGAGSRLTVL.

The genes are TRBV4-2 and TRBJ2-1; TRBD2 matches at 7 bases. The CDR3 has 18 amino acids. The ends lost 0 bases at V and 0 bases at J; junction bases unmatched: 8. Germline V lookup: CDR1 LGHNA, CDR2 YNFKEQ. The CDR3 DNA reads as TGTGCCAGCAGCCAAGAGTTCAGAGCGGGACTCTCCTACAATGAGCAGTTCTTC. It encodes CASSQEFRAGLSYNEQFF.

The CDR3 sequence: CATSRDLTATSWHTQYF. CDR3 DNA sequence: TGTGCCACCAGCAGAGATCTAACAGCCACGTCTTGGCATACGCAGTATTTT. This chain connects TRBV15 to TRBJ2-3; D unresolved. Looked up from germline, CDR1 is LNHNV and CDR2 is YYDKDF (reference sequence). Trimming left V 0 bases short and J 7 bases short, with 20 bases between. The CDR3 runs 17 residues.

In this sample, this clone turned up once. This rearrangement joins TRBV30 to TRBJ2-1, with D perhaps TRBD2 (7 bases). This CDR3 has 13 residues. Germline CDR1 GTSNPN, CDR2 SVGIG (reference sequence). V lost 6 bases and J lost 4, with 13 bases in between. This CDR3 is CACWEGDYNEQFF. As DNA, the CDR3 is TGTGCCTGTTGGGAGGGGGATTACAATGAGCAGTTCTTC.

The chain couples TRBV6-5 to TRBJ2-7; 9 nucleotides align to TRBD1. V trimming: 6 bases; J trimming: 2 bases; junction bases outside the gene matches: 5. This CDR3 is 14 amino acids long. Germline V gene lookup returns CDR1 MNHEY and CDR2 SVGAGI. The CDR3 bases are TGTGCCAGCAGACGACAGGGGGTTGCCTACGAGCAGTACTTC. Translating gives CASRRQGVAYEQYF.

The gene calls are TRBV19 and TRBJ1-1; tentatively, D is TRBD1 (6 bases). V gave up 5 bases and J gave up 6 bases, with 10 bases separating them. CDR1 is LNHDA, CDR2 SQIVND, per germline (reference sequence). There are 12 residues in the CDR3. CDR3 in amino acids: CASSSGHAEAFF. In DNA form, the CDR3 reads TGTGCCAGTAGTTCGGGACACGCTGAAGCTTTCTTT.

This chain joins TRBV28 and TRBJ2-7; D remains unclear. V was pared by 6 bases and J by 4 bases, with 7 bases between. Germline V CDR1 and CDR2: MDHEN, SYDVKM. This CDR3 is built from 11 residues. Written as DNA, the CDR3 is TGTGCCAGCAGGGGCAGTTACGAGCAGTACTTC. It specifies CASRGSYEQYF.

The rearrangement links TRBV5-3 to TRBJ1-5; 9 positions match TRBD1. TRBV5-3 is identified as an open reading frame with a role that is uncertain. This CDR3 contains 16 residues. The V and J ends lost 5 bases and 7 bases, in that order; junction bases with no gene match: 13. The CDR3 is CARRHRDRVFGQPQHF. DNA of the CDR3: TGTGCCAGAAGGCACCGGGACAGGGTTTTCGGGCAGCCCCAGCATTTT.

CDR3 nucleotides: TGTGCCAGTAGTGTTGACAGGGGGAGCAATCAGCCCCAGCATTTT. The encoded protein is CASSVDRGSNQPQHF. V is TRBV19 and J is TRBJ1-5; TRBD1 agrees at 9 bases. CDR1 is LNHDA and CDR2 is SQIVND in the germline V gene (reference sequence). The CDR3 covers 15 residues. With 5 bases clipped from V and 1 base from J, the junction kept 3 bases outside the gene matches. Drawing the rest from reference TRBV19 and TRBJ1-5, the complete variable domain is DGGITQSPKYLFRKEGQNVTLSCEQNLNHDAMYWYRQDPGQGLRLIYYSQIVNDFQKGDIAEGYSVSREKKESFPLTVTSAQKNPTAFYLCASSVDRGSNQPQHFGDGTRLSIL.

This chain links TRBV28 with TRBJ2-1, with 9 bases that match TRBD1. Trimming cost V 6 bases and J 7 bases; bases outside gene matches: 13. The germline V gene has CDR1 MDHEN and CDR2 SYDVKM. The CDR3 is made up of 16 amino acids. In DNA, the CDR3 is TGTGCCAGCAGAATTTTGTTGGGACAGGGTATGAATGAGCAGTTCTTC. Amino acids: CASRILLGQGMNEQFF.

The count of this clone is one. The CDR3 DNA reads as TGTGCCAGTAGTATACGAGGGTTCAATGAGCAGTTCTTC. The encoded protein is CASSIRGFNEQFF. The chain carries TRBV19 and TRBJ2-1, with D tentatively TRBD2 (5 bases). This CDR3 contains 13 residues. Germline-derived CDR1 and CDR2 are LNHDA and SQIVND (reference sequence). V was pared by 2 bases and J by 6 bases, with 8 bases between. Combining the CDR3 with reference TRBV19 and TRBJ2-1 gives the whole variable domain DGGITQSPKYLFRKEGQNVTLSCEQNLNHDAMYWYRQDPGQGLRLIYYSQIVNDFQKGDIAEGYSVSREKKESFPLTVTSAQKNPTAFYLCASSIRGFNEQFFGPGTRLTVL.

The CDR3 protein is CASSNQGGNTEAFF. CDR3 coding DNA: TGCGCCAGCAGCAACCAGGGGGGGAACACTGAAGCTTTCTTT. V and J are TRBV5-1 and TRBJ1-1; 7 bases match TRBD1. CDR1 and CDR2 from the germline V gene are SGHRS and YFSETQ. CDR3 length: 14 amino acids. J gave up 1 base and V 4 bases, and 4 bases lay outside the gene matches.

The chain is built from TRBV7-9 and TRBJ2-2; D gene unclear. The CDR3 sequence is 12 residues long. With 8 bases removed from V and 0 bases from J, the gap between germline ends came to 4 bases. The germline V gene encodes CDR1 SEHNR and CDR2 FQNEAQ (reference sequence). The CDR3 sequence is CASAANTGELFF. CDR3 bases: TGTGCCAGCGCAGCGAACACCGGGGAGCTGTTTTTT. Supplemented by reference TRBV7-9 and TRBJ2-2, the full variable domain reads DTGVSQNPRHKITKRGQNVTFRCDPISEHNRLYWYRQTLGQGPEFLTYFQNEAQLEKSRLLSDRFSAERPKGSFSTLEIQRTEQGDSAMYLCASAANTGELFFGEGSRLTVL.